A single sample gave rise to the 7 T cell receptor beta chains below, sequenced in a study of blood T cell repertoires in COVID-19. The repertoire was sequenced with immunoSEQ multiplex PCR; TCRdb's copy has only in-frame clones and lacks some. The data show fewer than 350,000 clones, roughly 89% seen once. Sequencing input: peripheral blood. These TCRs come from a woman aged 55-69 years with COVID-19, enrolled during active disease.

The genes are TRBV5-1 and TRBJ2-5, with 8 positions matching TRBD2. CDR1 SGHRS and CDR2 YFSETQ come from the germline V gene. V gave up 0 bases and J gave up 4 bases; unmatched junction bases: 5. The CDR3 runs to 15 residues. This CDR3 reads CASSLAGGGGETQYF. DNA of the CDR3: TGCGCCAGCAGCTTGGCCGGGGGGGGCGGAGAGACCCAGTACTTC.

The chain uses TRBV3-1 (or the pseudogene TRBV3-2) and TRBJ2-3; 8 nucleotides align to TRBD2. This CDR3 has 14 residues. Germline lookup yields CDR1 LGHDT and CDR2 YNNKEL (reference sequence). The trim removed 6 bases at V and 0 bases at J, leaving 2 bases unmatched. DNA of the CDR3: TGTGCCAGCAGACTAGCGGCTAGCACAGATACGCAGTATTTT. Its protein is CASRLAASTDTQYF.

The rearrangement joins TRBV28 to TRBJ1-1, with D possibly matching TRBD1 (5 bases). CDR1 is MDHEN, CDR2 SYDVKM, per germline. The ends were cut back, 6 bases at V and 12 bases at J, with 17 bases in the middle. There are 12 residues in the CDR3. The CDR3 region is CASRGTGGRSFF. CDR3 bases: TGTGCCAGCAGAGGGACGGGGGGTAGATCTTTCTTT.

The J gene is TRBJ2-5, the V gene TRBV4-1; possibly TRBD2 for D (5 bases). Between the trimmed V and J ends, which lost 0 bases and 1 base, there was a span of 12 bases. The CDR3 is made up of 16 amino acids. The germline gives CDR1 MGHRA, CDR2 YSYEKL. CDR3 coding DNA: TGCGCCAGCAGCCAAGATCTGGGCAGCGGCCAAGAGACCCAGTACTTC. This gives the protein CASSQDLGSGQETQYF.

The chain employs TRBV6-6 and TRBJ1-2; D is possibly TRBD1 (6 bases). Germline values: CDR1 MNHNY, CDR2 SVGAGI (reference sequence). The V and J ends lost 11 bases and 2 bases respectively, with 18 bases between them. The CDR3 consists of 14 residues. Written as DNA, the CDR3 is TGTGCCGTAGTGAGGGGGATTAACAACTATGGCTACACCTTC. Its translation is CAVVRGINNYGYTF.

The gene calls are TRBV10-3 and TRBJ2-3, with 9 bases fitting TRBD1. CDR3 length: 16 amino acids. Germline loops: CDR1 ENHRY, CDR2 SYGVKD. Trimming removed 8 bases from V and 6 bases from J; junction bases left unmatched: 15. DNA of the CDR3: TGTGCCATCTCTCAACCTCGGACAGGGGCAGAGGATACGCAGTATTTT. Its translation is CAISQPRTGAEDTQYF.

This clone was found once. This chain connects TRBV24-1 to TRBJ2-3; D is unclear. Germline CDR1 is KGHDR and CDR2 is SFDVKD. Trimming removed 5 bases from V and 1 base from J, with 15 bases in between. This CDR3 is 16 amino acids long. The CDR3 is CATSAQAAGGTDTQYF. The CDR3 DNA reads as TGTGCCACCAGTGCCCAGGCCGCCGGCGGCACAGATACGCAGTATTTT.